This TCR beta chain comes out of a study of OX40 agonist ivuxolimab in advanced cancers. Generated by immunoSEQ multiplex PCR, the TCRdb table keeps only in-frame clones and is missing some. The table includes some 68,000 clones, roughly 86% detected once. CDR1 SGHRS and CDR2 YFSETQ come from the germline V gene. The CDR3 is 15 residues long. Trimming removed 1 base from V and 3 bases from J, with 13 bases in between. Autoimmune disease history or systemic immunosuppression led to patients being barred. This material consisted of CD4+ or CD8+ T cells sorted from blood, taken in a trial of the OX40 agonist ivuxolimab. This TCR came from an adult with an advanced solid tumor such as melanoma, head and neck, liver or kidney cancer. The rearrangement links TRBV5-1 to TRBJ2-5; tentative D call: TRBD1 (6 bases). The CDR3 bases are TGCGCCAGCAGCTTGCGGGGACACAGGGAAGAGACCCAGTACTTC. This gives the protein CASSLRGHREETQYF.